This T cell receptor beta chain was sequenced during a study of T cell clones after liver transplantation (dated by TCRdb to between 2018 and 2020). Looking at the study overall: The samples were obtained from ITN030ST, a randomized trial that attempted immunosuppression withdrawal within 2 years after liver transplantation. After a pre-transplant mixed lymphocyte reaction, TCRbeta sequencing was used to pinpoint donor-reactive T cell clones, which were subsequently tracked in post-transplant blood. Third party-reactive TCRbeta sequences from pre-transplant MLRs were also identified as an antigen-independent comparator for donor-reactive sequences. Of the eight recipients, a few were HCV-positive, while the remaining recipients had been transplanted for non-autoimmune, non-viral indications. Subjects received no induction therapy and standard immunosuppression until randomization at 12-24 months post-transplant. To count as tolerant, a recipient had to stay completely off immunosuppression for at least one year without liver enzymes climbing beyond twice the upper limit of normal. Blood samples were collected pre-transplant, pre-randomization before withdrawal, and post-randomization after either complete withdrawal or failed withdrawal. Of the 8 liver transplant recipients making up the studied cohort, 3 were classified as tolerant and 5 as non-tolerant.

Using immunoSEQ, frozen genomic DNA was subjected to high-throughput TCRbeta CDR3 sequencing, a process that included PCR amplification, mapping, bias correction and internal controls. Turning to the authors' computational methods: Only productive rearrangements were retained, and each unique TCRbeta sequence was defined by its CDR3 nucleotide sequence together with its V and J gene. Donor-reactive sequences required at least 5-fold expansion in CFSE-low cells versus unstimulated pre-transplant cells and at least 0.01% frequency. Per-subject minimum frequency thresholds, based on the lowest-template unstimulated sample, ensured at least 90% detection power. Jensen-Shannon divergence between the top 1000 TCRbeta sequences after and before transplant was used to measure repertoire turnover. Changes in detection of donor-reactive sequences were assessed with two-sided Fisher's exact tests. In TCRdb, the immuneACCESS table is reduced to in-frame sequences with V and J assigned. These tables do not hold every clone; where another copy was compared, an unresolved V gene accounts for under half, and the others remain unexplained. V, J and clone size were drawn from that table, and D and trimming were deduced from the DNA. The sample profile shows 75,000 to 100,000 clones; about 84% of them were found once. 0.47% of the sample comes from the top ten.

The study at large found these results: In most of the 8 subjects, regardless of tolerance or HCV status, circulating donor-reactive CD4 TCRbeta sequences dropped significantly post-transplant. Donor-reactive sequences declined more than third party-reactive ones, suggesting partial antigen-specific deletion unrelated to withdrawal success. Since no allograft tissue specimens were available, donor-reactive T cells may have migrated into the graft instead of being deleted. Once repertoire turnover was taken into account, donor-reactive detection showed a significant reduction for CD4 in 7 of 8 subjects and for CD8 in 8 of 8. Low numbers of available donor cells limited the measurable donor-reactive repertoire in a couple of subjects. The conclusions were considered preliminary, being limited by small, heterogeneous patient numbers and non-standardized post-transplant time points.

Note on this clone: This receptor's antigen is unknown. No much larger clone exists at a distance of one base, and base qualities are not known.

Unstimulated PBMCs, after thawing, were stained for CD3, CD4 and CD8 and then FACS-sorted into CD3+CD4+ and CD3+CD8+ populations. All 8 studied subjects were randomized to withdrawal of immunosuppression. Genomic DNA was isolated with the Qiagen DNeasy Blood and Tissue Kit. The germline V gene specifies SGHDT as CDR1 and YYEEEE as CDR2. V is shortened by 2 bases, J by 4 bases, and the region joining them spans 9 bases. The CDR3 covers 13 residues, taking in both the cysteine and the phenylalanine. Only CDR3 DNA remains: 39 bases, in frame from the first base. This sequence was found in a human patient who received a liver transplant. Some T cells seen after a transplant may have their origin in the graft donor. The source was CD4+ T cells from blood, collected 45 to 46 months after liver transplant. The V and J genes are TRBV5-6 and TRBJ1-1; confidence is insufficient to name the D gene. The CDR3 region: CASSFLAGTEAFF. At the DNA level, the sequence is TGTGCCAGCAGCTTCCTTGCGGGCACTGAAGCTTTCTTT.